The clone carrying this T cell receptor (beta chain) occurred a few times. This specimen belongs to a study of memory CD4+ T cells and cytomegalovirus serostatus. The sort gate was single viable CD3+CD4+CD8-CD45RO+ cells for memory CD4+ T cells. The repertoire was sequenced with immunoSEQ multiplex PCR; TCRdb's copy has only in-frame clones and lacks some. Of some 50,000 clones detected, around 76% appear once; the ten largest clones hold around 1.5%. The sample taken for sequencing was memory CD4+ T cells from blood. The clonotype comes from an adult in good health and CMV-seronegative.

This CDR3 is CASSFGGRKYEQYF. In DNA, the CDR3 is TGTGCCAGCAGTTTCGGCGGGAGAAAGTACGAGCAGTACTTC. The chain carries TRBV28 and TRBJ2-7; 7 positions agree with TRBD2. J was trimmed by 4 bases and V by 3 bases; bases with no gene match: 6. The CDR3 spans 14 residues. Germline CDR1 reads MDHEN; CDR2 reads SYDVKM. The whole variable domain, remainder taken from reference TRBV28 and TRBJ2-7, is DVKVTQSSRYLVKRTGEKVFLECVQDMDHENMFWYRQDPGLGLRLIYFSYDVKMKEKGDIPEGYSVSREKKERFSLILESASTNQTSMYLCASSFGGRKYEQYFGPGTRLTVT.